This record looks at one T cell receptor beta chain sequence and its context. Its target is not known. The V gene lost 2 bases and the J gene lost 4 bases, with 23 bases spanning the gap. Germline CDR1 reads SQVTM; CDR2 reads ANQGSEA. This CDR3 has 17 amino acids. This specimen comes from a study of cytomegalovirus exposure and HLA in healthy donors. 60 Vbeta and 13 Jbeta primers were used in PCR. Per the authors' pipeline: Later, 80 million or so unique TCR beta chains were counted in an analysis, and about 10 million of them were shared. The repertoire was sequenced with immunoSEQ multiplex PCR; TCRdb's copy has only in-frame clones and lacks some. The D gene and trimming were derived from the DNA, and the V and J assignments and clone size from that table. The sample has over 55,000 clones; about 79% are singletons. Regarding the study as a whole: CMV antigen specificity was confirmed in vitro for a few CMV-associated chains.

The V gene is TRBV29-1, the J gene TRBJ1-2; TRBD1 is a possible D gene (6 bases). The TCR was taken from a man aged 40-49 years in good health and CMV-seronegative. The sequencing sample was made of PBMCs. The CDR3 DNA reads TGCAGCGTTGAAAAAACCGGGGGGGGCTCCGCGGGCTATGGCTACACCTTC. It translates to CSVEKTGGGSAGYGYTF.